These T cell receptor beta chains were read from a single sample in a study of Ad26.COV2.S vaccination and SARS-CoV-2 variants. The data were produced by immunoSEQ multiplex PCR, yet TCRdb's version contains in-frame clones alone and is incomplete. Of around 340,000 clones listed, 80% to 90% are singletons. The specimen comprised peripheral blood, sampled in a trial of Ad26.COV2.S vaccine versus placebo. All receptors come from a person aged 18 to 59 who received the Ad26.COV2.S COVID-19 vaccine or a placebo. The CDR3 runs from the conserved cysteine through the conserved F or W. A D gene is named only where the DNA matches it firmly. Expanded clones are given a class, and other clones once, few, many or no size at all.

TRBJ2-7,TRBD1,TRBV4-1,-,CASSRTGTVIQQYF,TGCGCCAGCAGTCGTACCGGGACAGTGATACAGCAGTACTTC
TRBJ2-7,TRBD2,TRBV27,-,CASSLSSSGISYEQYF,TGTGCCAGCAGTTTATCGTCTAGCGGGATCTCCTACGAGCAGTACTTC
TRBJ2-1,-,TRBV5-1,-,CASSLRASGGSYNEQFF,TGCGCCAGCAGCCTCCGTGCGTCCGGGGGCTCCTACAATGAGCAGTTCTTC
TRBJ2-7,-,TRBV6-5,once,CASSPTRGEQYF,TGTGCCAGCAGTCCTACAAGGGGCGAGCAGTACTTC
TRBJ2-5,-,TRBV15,-,CATSRDTRRETQYF,TGTGCCACCAGCAGAGATACGAGGAGAGAGACCCAGTACTTC
TRBJ2-1,-,TRBV11-1,-,CASSLAVGEQFF,TGTGCCAGCAGCTTAGCGGTCGGTGAGCAGTTCTTC
TRBJ2-5,-,TRBV20-1,-,CSASLSPGTQYF,TGCAGTGCTAGTCTGTCGCCGGGGACCCAGTACTTC
TRBJ2-5,-,TRBV7-9,-,CASSFGITQETQYF,TGTGCCAGCAGCTTCGGCATAACCCAAGAGACCCAGTACTTC
TRBJ2-7,-,TRBV5-6,-,CASSLEGGIGSYEQYF,TGTGCCAGCAGCTTGGAGGGGGGAATCGGCTCCTACGAGCAGTACTTC
TRBJ1-1,-,TRBV7-2,-,CASSLEPGQGIEAFF,TGTGCCAGCAGCCTCGAGCCAGGACAAGGGATTGAAGCTTTCTTT
TRBJ2-7,-,TRBV3-1/TRBV3-2,-,CASSRTGGLYEQYF,TGTGCCAGCAGCCGTACGGGGGGCCTCTACGAGCAGTACTTC
TRBJ1-4,-,TRBV29-1,-,CSVFGATNEKLFF,TGCAGCGTTTTCGGAGCAACTAATGAAAAACTGTTTTTT
TRBJ2-7,-,TRBV18,-,CASSPTVYEQYF,TGTGCCAGCTCACCCACCGTCTACGAGCAGTACTTC
TRBJ1-1,-,TRBV29-1,-,CSVDCMDTEAFF,TGCAGCGTCGACTGTATGGACACTGAAGCTTTCTTT
TRBJ1-5,-,TRBV5-5,-,CASSLMADQPQHF,TGTGCCAGCAGCTTGATGGCCGATCAGCCCCAGCATTTT
TRBJ2-7,TRBD1,TRBV5-4,-,CASSRGQVEYEQYF,TGTGCCAGCAGCCGGGGACAGGTAGAATACGAGCAGTACTTC
TRBJ2-6,TRBD1,TRBV5-1,-,CASSLGGQLSGANVLTF,TGCGCCAGCAGCTTGGGGGGACAGCTCTCTGGGGCCAACGTCCTGACTTTC
TRBJ2-1,-,TRBV7-9,once,CASSRPDGQPYNEQFF,TGTGCCAGCAGTCGACCCGACGGACAGCCCTACAATGAGCAGTTCTTC
TRBJ1-4,-,TRBV19,-,CASSIRASNRDEKLFF,TGTGCCAGTAGTATCAGGGCGAGTAATCGGGATGAAAAACTGTTTTTT
TRBJ2-3,-,TRBV5-1,-,CASSARQYTDTQYF,TGCGCCAGCAGCGCCCGACAGTACACAGATACGCAGTATTTT
TRBJ2-6,-,TRBV7-2,-,CASSPQASGANVLTF,TGTGCCAGCAGCCCGCAGGCGTCTGGGGCCAACGTCCTGACTTTC
TRBJ2-2,-,TRBV10-3,-,CASAPGEDTGELFF,TGTGCCAGCGCGCCCGGGGAGGACACCGGGGAGCTGTTTTTT
TRBJ2-2,TRBD2,TRBV9,-,CASSVAFPAGGPTGELFF,TGTGCCAGCAGCGTAGCTTTCCCAGCGGGAGGGCCGACCGGGGAGCTGTTTTTT
TRBJ1-1,-,TRBV5-8,-,CASSLGMNTEAFF,TGTGCCAGCAGCCTCGGGATGAACACTGAAGCTTTCTTT
TRBJ1-5,-,TRBV18,-,CASSPGQSNQPQHF,TGTGCCAGCTCACCCGGACAGTCCAATCAGCCCCAGCATTTT
TRBJ1-2,-,TRBV18,once,CASSPLTGRGRTF,TGTGCCAGCTCACCGCTAACCGGACGGGGGCGCACCTTC
TRBJ2-6,-,TRBV7-6,-,CASSLAWGSGANVLTF,TGTGCCAGCAGCTTGGCATGGGGCTCTGGGGCCAACGTCCTGACTTTC
TRBJ1-1,-,TRBV6-5,once,CASSYTTGGNTEAFF,TGTGCCAGCAGTTATACTACAGGAGGGAACACTGAAGCTTTCTTT
TRBJ2-1,TRBD2,TRBV7-2,-,CASSLSTSGGAPYNEQFF,TGTGCCAGCAGCTTATCGACTAGCGGGGGGGCCCCTTACAATGAGCAGTTCTTC
TRBJ2-7,-,TRBV9,-,CASSAGPDPSYEQYF,TGTGCCAGCAGCGCCGGACCCGACCCTTCCTACGAGCAGTACTTC